The clone carrying this T cell receptor (beta chain) was counted once. The data originate from a study of T cell changes during pregnancy in multiple sclerosis. The CDR3 loop spans 17 amino acids. From germline, CDR1 is SGHVS and CDR2 FQNEAQ. Trimming removed 3 bases from V and 2 bases from J, with 19 bases in between. Method: immunoSEQ multiplex PCR; TCRdb's copy keeps in-frame clones and lacks some. The table records approximately 100,000 clones, about 93% of them present only once. The receptor's source is a female donor with multiple sclerosis, enrolled in a pregnancy study. This chain uses TRBV7-8 with TRBJ1-1; possibly TRBD1 for D (5 bases). The source was peripheral blood, collected in the first trimester of pregnancy. The CDR3 here is CASSLRDVLTTNTEAFF. The CDR3 DNA reads as TGTGCCAGCAGCTTGCGGGACGTCTTGACCACAAACACTGAAGCTTTCTTT. Full variable domain (rest looked up from reference TRBV7-8 and TRBJ1-1): GAGVSQSPRYKVAKRGQDVALRCDPISGHVSLFWYQQALGQGPEFLTYFQNEAQLDKSGLPSDRFFAERPEGSVSTLKIQRTQQEDSAVYLCASSLRDVLTTNTEAFFGQGTRLTVV.